A selection of T cell receptor beta chains follows, all from one sample in a study of blood T cell repertoires in COVID-19. Only in-frame clones appear in the TCRdb table, and some are missing; sequencing was by immunoSEQ multiplex PCR. This table has under 150,000 clones, 85% appearing once. The specimen was peripheral blood. All receptors come from a human donor in a cohort sampled during active COVID-19. Each CDR3 is given with its conserved first and last residue. The order of the fields is clone size, J gene, D gene, V gene, CDR3 protein, CDR3 DNA. The D gene is left open where the match is weak. A row's size may be missing; if present it is once, few, many or a size class.

clone_size: -
j_call: TRBJ1-1
d_call: -
v_call: TRBV5-8
cdr3_aa: CASSLGQGRTEAFF
cdr3_nt: TGTGCCAGCAGCTTGGGGCAGGGCCGGACTGAAGCTTTCTTT

clone_size: -
j_call: TRBJ2-3
d_call: TRBD2
v_call: TRBV3-1/TRBV3-2
cdr3_aa: CASSQVGLAGYSTDTQYF
cdr3_nt: TGTGCCAGCAGCCAAGTGGGGCTAGCGGGTTATAGCACAGATACGCAGTATTTT

clone_size: -
j_call: TRBJ2-1
d_call: TRBD2
v_call: TRBV19
cdr3_aa: CASNPGLASDEQFF
cdr3_nt: TGTGCCAGTAATCCGGGACTAGCCTCGGATGAGCAGTTCTTC

clone_size: -
j_call: TRBJ1-2
d_call: -
v_call: TRBV19
cdr3_aa: CASTTSMTYGYTF
cdr3_nt: TGTGCCAGTACGACCTCTATGACATATGGCTACACCTTC

clone_size: -
j_call: TRBJ1-6
d_call: -
v_call: TRBV4-1
cdr3_aa: CASSLAGGYNSPLHF
cdr3_nt: TGCGCCAGCAGCCTAGCGGGCGGCTATAATTCACCCCTCCACTTT

clone_size: few
j_call: TRBJ1-1
d_call: TRBD1
v_call: TRBV19
cdr3_aa: CASRSNRGRPNTEAFF
cdr3_nt: TGTGCCAGTAGGAGTAACAGGGGAAGGCCGAACACTGAAGCTTTCTTT

clone_size: -
j_call: TRBJ2-4
d_call: -
v_call: TRBV5-4
cdr3_aa: CASSLSLARNIQYF
cdr3_nt: TGTGCCAGCAGCTTGTCTCTAGCACGAAACATTCAGTACTTC

clone_size: -
j_call: TRBJ2-3
d_call: TRBD1
v_call: TRBV5-1
cdr3_aa: CASGQGVTDTQYF
cdr3_nt: TGCGCCAGCGGGCAGGGGGTAACAGATACGCAGTATTTT

clone_size: -
j_call: TRBJ1-1
d_call: -
v_call: TRBV5-3
cdr3_aa: CARSLNFEAFF
cdr3_nt: TGTGCCAGAAGCTTGAACTTTGAAGCTTTCTTT

clone_size: -
j_call: TRBJ1-1
d_call: -
v_call: TRBV6-6
cdr3_aa: CASSSGQIEAFF
cdr3_nt: TGTGCCAGCAGTTCCGGACAGATTGAAGCTTTCTTT

clone_size: -
j_call: TRBJ1-5
d_call: TRBD1
v_call: TRBV29-1
cdr3_aa: CSAGPGGGQPQHF
cdr3_nt: TGCAGCGCTGGCCCAGGGGGCGGTCAGCCCCAGCATTTT

clone_size: -
j_call: TRBJ2-1
d_call: TRBD2
v_call: TRBV3-1/TRBV3-2
cdr3_aa: CASSHGTSGHNEQFF
cdr3_nt: TGTGCCAGCAGCCACGGGACTAGCGGGCACAATGAGCAGTTCTTC

clone_size: -
j_call: TRBJ1-6
d_call: -
v_call: TRBV5-6
cdr3_aa: CASSSLRQASPLHF
cdr3_nt: TGTGCCAGCAGCTCTCTTCGACAGGCGTCACCCCTCCACTTT

clone_size: -
j_call: TRBJ1-1
d_call: TRBD1
v_call: TRBV2
cdr3_aa: CASSRQGQAEAFF
cdr3_nt: TGTGCCAGCAGTAGACAGGGACAAGCTGAAGCTTTCTTT

clone_size: -
j_call: TRBJ1-1
d_call: -
v_call: TRBV5-1
cdr3_aa: CASSFNVMNTEAFF
cdr3_nt: TGCGCCAGCAGCTTTAATGTTATGAACACTGAAGCTTTCTTT

clone_size: -
j_call: TRBJ1-5
d_call: TRBD1
v_call: TRBV19
cdr3_aa: CASSIDGTGSNQPQHF
cdr3_nt: TGTGCCAGTAGTATAGATGGGACAGGGTCCAATCAGCCCCAGCATTTT

clone_size: few
j_call: TRBJ2-7
d_call: -
v_call: TRBV19
cdr3_aa: CASMSGGEQYF
cdr3_nt: TGTGCCAGTATGAGCGGAGGCGAGCAGTACTTC

clone_size: -
j_call: TRBJ2-5
d_call: TRBD1
v_call: TRBV6-1
cdr3_aa: CASSEERRQGKETQYF
cdr3_nt: TGTGCCAGCAGTGAAGAACGGCGACAGGGAAAAGAGACCCAGTACTTC

clone_size: -
j_call: TRBJ1-2
d_call: TRBD1
v_call: TRBV27
cdr3_aa: CASSSQGVADYGYTF
cdr3_nt: TGTGCCAGCAGTTCTCAGGGGGTGGCAGACTATGGCTACACCTTC

clone_size: -
j_call: TRBJ1-1
d_call: -
v_call: TRBV6-4
cdr3_aa: CARWREVNTEAFF
cdr3_nt: TGTGCCAGATGGCGGGAGGTGAACACTGAAGCTTTCTTT

clone_size: -
j_call: TRBJ2-1
d_call: -
v_call: TRBV10-1
cdr3_aa: CASSEERGSSYNEQFF
cdr3_nt: TGCGCCAGCAGTGAGGAACGGGGGAGCTCCTACAATGAGCAGTTCTTC

clone_size: -
j_call: TRBJ2-3
d_call: -
v_call: TRBV4-1
cdr3_aa: CASSQFVTTGDTQYF
cdr3_nt: TGCGCCAGCAGCCAATTCGTAACGACCGGGGATACGCAGTATTTT

clone_size: -
j_call: TRBJ1-3
d_call: -
v_call: TRBV12-2
cdr3_aa: CASRLGLGEASGNTIYF
cdr3_nt: TGTGCAAGTCGCTTAGGCCTAGGAGAGGCCTCTGGAAACACCATATATTTT

clone_size: -
j_call: TRBJ2-7
d_call: TRBD2
v_call: TRBV19
cdr3_aa: CASSRLAVISYEQYF
cdr3_nt: TGTGCCAGTAGCCGACTAGCGGTCATCTCCTACGAGCAGTACTTC

clone_size: -
j_call: TRBJ1-3
d_call: -
v_call: TRBV19
cdr3_aa: CASTNTQGWSGNTIYF
cdr3_nt: TGTGCCAGTACCAATACCCAGGGATGGTCTGGAAACACCATATATTTT

clone_size: -
j_call: TRBJ2-1
d_call: -
v_call: TRBV6-5
cdr3_aa: CASIGGGRDNEQFF
cdr3_nt: TGTGCCAGCATAGGGGGGGGGCGAGACAATGAGCAGTTCTTC

clone_size: -
j_call: TRBJ2-1
d_call: -
v_call: TRBV7-2
cdr3_aa: CASSLRGPGNEQFF
cdr3_nt: TGTGCCAGCAGCTTGCGGGGGCCGGGGAATGAGCAGTTCTTC

clone_size: -
j_call: TRBJ2-1
d_call: TRBD2
v_call: TRBV10-1
cdr3_aa: CASSLAGDSYNEQFF
cdr3_nt: TGCGCCAGCAGCTTAGCGGGGGACTCCTACAATGAGCAGTTCTTC

clone_size: -
j_call: TRBJ2-6
d_call: TRBD1
v_call: TRBV4-3
cdr3_aa: CASSQSTGAGANVLTF
cdr3_nt: TGCGCCAGCAGCCAATCAACAGGGGCCGGGGCCAACGTCCTGACTTTC

clone_size: -
j_call: TRBJ1-6
d_call: -
v_call: TRBV7-9
cdr3_aa: CASSLTQGGRSPLHF
cdr3_nt: TGTGCCAGCAGTCTAACACAGGGTGGAAGGTCACCCCTCCACTTT

clone_size: -
j_call: TRBJ2-2
d_call: TRBD1
v_call: TRBV19
cdr3_aa: CASSTQGAGELFF
cdr3_nt: TGTGCCAGTAGTACGCAGGGGGCCGGGGAGCTGTTTTTT

clone_size: -
j_call: TRBJ2-7
d_call: -
v_call: TRBV18
cdr3_aa: CASSPFTSGQDRSYEQYF
cdr3_nt: TGTGCCAGCTCACCGTTTACTAGCGGACAGGATCGATCCTACGAGCAGTACTTC

clone_size: -
j_call: TRBJ2-5
d_call: -
v_call: TRBV6-2/TRBV6-3
cdr3_aa: CASSPGETQYF
cdr3_nt: TGTGCCAGCAGTCCCGGGGAGACCCAGTACTTC

clone_size: -
j_call: TRBJ2-7
d_call: TRBD2
v_call: TRBV4-3
cdr3_aa: CASSQDWTSATYEQYF
cdr3_nt: TGCGCCAGCAGCCAAGATTGGACTAGCGCAACCTACGAGCAGTACTTC

clone_size: few
j_call: TRBJ2-1
d_call: TRBD2
v_call: TRBV6-5
cdr3_aa: CASSYSPSGDENEQFF
cdr3_nt: TGTGCCAGCAGTTACAGCCCTAGCGGGGACGAGAATGAGCAGTTCTTC

clone_size: few
j_call: TRBJ2-2
d_call: TRBD1
v_call: TRBV7-6
cdr3_aa: CASSLRDRAPGELFF
cdr3_nt: TGTGCCAGCAGCCTCCGGGACAGGGCTCCCGGGGAGCTGTTTTTT

clone_size: once
j_call: TRBJ1-5
d_call: -
v_call: TRBV19
cdr3_aa: CASSIQRRSHSNQPQHF
cdr3_nt: TGTGCCAGTAGTATCCAGCGAAGGTCGCATAGCAATCAGCCCCAGCATTTT

clone_size: once
j_call: TRBJ2-1
d_call: TRBD2
v_call: TRBV7-8
cdr3_aa: CASSLAPWTSGGANEQFF
cdr3_nt: TGTGCCAGCAGCTTAGCCCCCTGGACTAGCGGGGGGGCGAATGAGCAGTTCTTC

clone_size: -
j_call: TRBJ2-1
d_call: TRBD1
v_call: TRBV29-1
cdr3_aa: CSVAETGANEQFF
cdr3_nt: TGCAGCGTTGCCGAGACAGGGGCCAATGAGCAGTTCTTC

clone_size: -
j_call: TRBJ1-5
d_call: TRBD1
v_call: TRBV2
cdr3_aa: CASSWGQGKNQPQHF
cdr3_nt: TGTGCCAGCAGTTGGGGACAGGGAAAGAATCAGCCCCAGCATTTT

clone_size: -
j_call: TRBJ1-6
d_call: TRBD1
v_call: TRBV25-1
cdr3_aa: CASSALTGGGSPLHF
cdr3_nt: TGTGCCAGCAGTGCGCTTACAGGGGGTGGTTCACCCCTCCACTTT

clone_size: -
j_call: TRBJ2-2
d_call: TRBD1
v_call: TRBV30
cdr3_aa: CAWSVTGTGGTGELFF
cdr3_nt: TGTGCCTGGAGTGTCACCGGGACAGGGGGCACCGGGGAGCTGTTTTTT

clone_size: few
j_call: TRBJ1-5
d_call: TRBD1
v_call: TRBV19
cdr3_aa: CASDRAGRPQHF
cdr3_nt: TGTGCCAGTGACAGGGCGGGAAGGCCCCAGCATTTT

clone_size: -
j_call: TRBJ1-1
d_call: -
v_call: TRBV6-6
cdr3_aa: CASSGKTGPNTEAFF
cdr3_nt: TGTGCCAGCAGTGGGAAGACAGGACCGAACACTGAAGCTTTCTTT

clone_size: -
j_call: TRBJ1-3
d_call: TRBD1
v_call: TRBV7-2
cdr3_aa: CASSPQGTGGGNTIYF
cdr3_nt: TGTGCCAGCAGCCCCCAGGGGACAGGGGGTGGAAACACCATATATTTT

clone_size: -
j_call: TRBJ1-1
d_call: -
v_call: TRBV5-6
cdr3_aa: CASSFGGASIGAFF
cdr3_nt: TGTGCCAGCAGCTTCGGGGGGGCGAGTATTGGTGCTTTCTTT

clone_size: once
j_call: TRBJ1-4
d_call: -
v_call: TRBV7-6
cdr3_aa: CASSPFYRGTTNEKLFF
cdr3_nt: TGTGCCAGCAGCCCATTCTACCGAGGGACAACTAATGAAAAACTGTTTTTT

clone_size: -
j_call: TRBJ2-7
d_call: TRBD1
v_call: TRBV18
cdr3_aa: CASSLTPGQGAGEQYF
cdr3_nt: TGTGCCAGCTCACTTACCCCGGGACAGGGGGCTGGGGAGCAGTACTTC

clone_size: -
j_call: TRBJ2-1
d_call: TRBD1
v_call: TRBV7-9
cdr3_aa: CASRLKQGTSSYNEQFF
cdr3_nt: TGTGCCAGCAGATTAAAACAGGGGACCAGCTCCTACAATGAGCAGTTCTTC

clone_size: once
j_call: TRBJ1-6
d_call: -
v_call: TRBV5-5
cdr3_aa: CASSLGQGIYNSPLHF
cdr3_nt: TGTGCCAGCAGCTTGGGGCAGGGTATCTATAATTCACCCCTCCACTTT

clone_size: -
j_call: TRBJ2-1
d_call: TRBD2
v_call: TRBV15
cdr3_aa: CATSRGSGTSFDEQFF
cdr3_nt: TGTGCCACCAGCAGAGGGTCCGGGACTAGTTTTGATGAGCAGTTCTTC

clone_size: -
j_call: TRBJ1-6
d_call: TRBD1
v_call: TRBV4-1
cdr3_aa: CASSQMGQGVSSPLHF
cdr3_nt: TGCGCCAGCAGCCAAATGGGACAGGGGGTTTCTTCACCCCTCCACTTT

clone_size: -
j_call: TRBJ2-2
d_call: TRBD2
v_call: TRBV9
cdr3_aa: CASSFIGLAGNTGELFF
cdr3_nt: TGTGCCAGCAGCTTCATCGGACTAGCGGGGAACACCGGGGAGCTGTTTTTT

clone_size: -
j_call: TRBJ2-2
d_call: -
v_call: TRBV9
cdr3_aa: CASSVGWRMNTGELFF
cdr3_nt: TGTGCCAGCAGCGTCGGGTGGCGTATGAACACCGGGGAGCTGTTTTTT

clone_size: -
j_call: TRBJ2-6
d_call: TRBD1
v_call: TRBV7-2
cdr3_aa: CASSFTGGARVGANVLTF
cdr3_nt: TGTGCCAGCAGCTTTACAGGGGGCGCTAGGGTTGGGGCCAACGTCCTGACTTTC